These 22 T cell receptor beta chains were sequenced from one sample in a study of vaccination and CD4 T cells after COVID-19. These receptors have no identified antigens. Treatment reported: roughly 11-day PBMC culture with coronavirus spike peptide pools or control peptides (ViraFEST assay). The Oncomine TCR Beta short-read assay generated sequence data from the DNA of cultured CD4+ T cells. One entry per CDR3 protein results from TCRdb running MiXCR on the PCR reads. The sample records just over 20,000 distinct CDR3 sequences, roughly 70% being singletons. The sample comprised CD4+ T cells from blood, cultured in vitro. The receptors originated from a human donor who had recovered from COVID-19.

The chain employs TRBV19 and TRBJ2-7; possible D gene TRBD1, 6 bases. The CDR3 length is 14 residues. V lost 6 bases, J lost 7 bases, and 19 bases lay in between. Germline loops: CDR1 LNHDA, CDR2 SQIVND (reference sequence). CDR3 in amino acids: CASRLAGADMEQYF. The DNA for the CDR3 is TGTGCCAGTAGACTCGCAGGGGCGGATATGGAGCAGTACTTC. The full variable domain, completed using reference TRBV19 and TRBJ2-7, is DGGITQSPKYLFRKEGQNVTLSCEQNLNHDAMYWYRQDPGQGLRLIYYSQIVNDFQKGDIAEGYSVSREKKESFPLTVTSAQKNPTAFYLCASRLAGADMEQYFGPGTRLTVT.

V gene TRBV6-5 combines with J gene TRBJ2-5, with D unresolved. V was shortened by 1 base and J by 0 bases, with 9 bases between the two germline ends. CDR1 and CDR2 (germline): MNHEY, SVGAGI. The CDR3 spans 15 residues. The CDR3 is CASSYFGSYQETQYF. The CDR3 DNA reads as TGTGCCAGCAGTTACTTCGGCAGCTACCAAGAGACCCAGTACTTC.

In its sample, this clonotype was seen a few times. The chain has TRBV7-9 and TRBJ1-2; no firm D call. With 1 base removed from V and 6 bases from J, the gap between germline ends came to 15 bases. This CDR3 region has 15 residues. The germline V gene encodes CDR1 SEHNR and CDR2 FQNEAQ (reference sequence). CDR3 residues: CASSLGQLGGHGYTF. The DNA of the CDR3 is TGTGCCAGCAGCTTAGGGCAACTGGGAGGGCATGGCTACACCTTC.

The chain joins TRBV28 to TRBJ1-5; D not certain. This CDR3 contains 13 residues. Trimming removed 7 bases at V and 4 bases at J, with 11 bases between. CDR1 and CDR2 from the germline V gene are MDHEN and SYDVKM. This CDR3 is CASTRDGNQPQHF. The CDR3 DNA reads as TGTGCCAGCACCCGAGACGGTAATCAGCCCCAGCATTTT.

This clonotype was found a few times. The chain employs TRBV28 and TRBJ1-1, with D hard to call. The germline V gene encodes CDR1 MDHEN and CDR2 SYDVKM. This CDR3 has 15 amino acids. The V gene lost 1 base and the J gene lost 0 bases, with 9 bases spanning the gap. CDR3 sequence (DNA): TGTGCCAGCAGTTTATTCAGTGCTTTGAACACTGAAGCTTTCTTT. This encodes CASSLFSALNTEAFF.

This clonotype was found once. The rearrangement uses TRBV7-6 and TRBJ2-5; D is uncertain. The length of the CDR3 is 14 residues. Germline loops: CDR1 SGHVS, CDR2 FNYEAQ. The V gene lost 1 base and the J gene lost 0 bases, with 6 bases spanning the gap. The CDR3 DNA follows: TGTGCCAGCAGCTTAGGGCCCAACCAAGAGACCCAGTACTTC. As protein: CASSLGPNQETQYF.

The chain joins TRBV9 to TRBJ1-5, with a tentative D call TRBD1 (5 bases). From germline, CDR1 is SGDLS and CDR2 YYNGEE. V was pared by 0 bases and J by 1 base, with 8 bases between. This CDR3 region has 15 residues. The CDR3, as DNA: TGTGCCAGCAGCGTAGCCGGGGGGAGCAATCAGCCCCAGCATTTT. Protein: CASSVAGGSNQPQHF.

This clonotype was detected a few times. V and J are TRBV7-9 and TRBJ1-5; the D is unclear. V gave up 4 bases and J gave up 0 bases, with 10 bases separating them. The V gene's germline CDR1 is SEHNR and CDR2 FQNEAQ (reference sequence). This CDR3 is 15 amino acids long. CDR3 sequence: CASSSATNSNQPQHF. CDR3 sequence (DNA): TGTGCCAGCAGCTCCGCAACTAATAGCAATCAGCCCCAGCATTTT.

This sequence joins TRBV15 and TRBJ2-2; TRBD1 matches at 10 bases. Germline V gene lookup returns CDR1 LNHNV and CDR2 YYDKDF (reference sequence). The CDR3 has 18 amino acids. The trim removed 1 base at V and 4 bases at J, leaving 9 bases unmatched. The CDR3 reads CATSRGITTGGVTGELFF. The DNA of the CDR3 is TGTGCCACCAGCAGAGGTATTACGACAGGGGGCGTCACCGGGGAGCTGTTTTTT.

This clonotype occurred a few times. This sequence joins TRBV15 and TRBJ1-2; the D gene is possibly TRBD1 (5 bases). Germline V gives CDR1 LNHNV, CDR2 YYDKDF (reference sequence). This CDR3 spans 14 amino acids. V lost 6 bases, J lost 4 bases, and 15 bases lay in between. CDR3 DNA: TGTGCCACCAGGGTTGCAGGGATTGGCTATGGCTACACCTTC. Its protein is CATRVAGIGYGYTF.

The chain carries TRBV2 and TRBJ2-2, with D unclear. This CDR3 is 11 amino acids long. Trimming took off 3 bases at V and 6 bases at J, with 2 bases between the two ends. Germline CDR1 and CDR2: SNHLY and FYNNEI. CDR3 amino acids: CASSDPGELFF. CDR3 nucleotide sequence: TGTGCCAGCAGTGACCCCGGGGAGCTGTTTTTT.

The chain has TRBV11-2 and TRBJ1-1; D not certain. Germline V gives CDR1 SGHAT, CDR2 FQNNGV. The CDR3 spans 15 residues. The V gene lost 5 bases and the J gene lost 0 bases, with 13 bases spanning the gap. The CDR3 reads CASSPGVRVNTEAFF. The DNA for the CDR3 is TGTGCCAGCAGCCCTGGGGTCAGAGTGAACACTGAAGCTTTCTTT.

The chain recombines TRBV19 with TRBJ2-7, with D possibly TRBD2 on 5 matching bases. Trimming shortened V by 5 bases and J by 0 bases, and 11 bases separated the two germline ends. The CDR3 sequence is 14 residues long. Germline assignment: CDR1 LNHDA and CDR2 SQIVND (reference sequence). Written as DNA, the CDR3 is TGTGCCAGTAGTGTCCGGGGTAGCTCCTACGAGCAGTACTTC. Translating gives CASSVRGSSYEQYF.

The genes are TRBV28 and TRBJ1-4; D uncertain. CDR1 MDHEN and CDR2 SYDVKM come from the germline V gene. This CDR3 is 12 amino acids long. V was pared by 6 bases and J by 8 bases, with 10 bases between. CDR3 protein: CASSQVAEKLFF. The CDR3 DNA reads as TGTGCCAGCAGCCAAGTGGCGGAAAAACTGTTTTTT.

The V call is TRBV7-8, the J call TRBJ2-2, with a possible D match to TRBD1 (6 bases). The germline V and J ends were trimmed by 3 bases and 1 base, with 9 bases remaining between them. The CDR3 sequence is 15 residues long. The germline V gene has CDR1 SGHVS and CDR2 FQNEAQ. For the CDR3, the DNA is TGTGCCAGCAGCTTCCTGGACAGGAACACCGGGGAGCTGTTTTTT. Protein product: CASSFLDRNTGELFF.

This clonotype was detected once. The rearrangement joins TRBV5-1 to TRBJ2-5; TRBD1 is a possible D gene (6 bases). V lost 2 bases and J 4 bases, leaving 15 bases between the germline ends. CDR3 length: 15 residues. Germline CDR1 SGHRS, CDR2 YFSETQ. CDR3 sequence reads: CASSLTTGWGETQYF. The CDR3 DNA sequence: TGCGCCAGCAGCTTAACAACAGGGTGGGGAGAGACCCAGTACTTC. Combining the CDR3 with reference TRBV5-1 and TRBJ2-5 gives the whole variable domain KAGVTQTPRYLIKTRGQQVTLSCSPISGHRSVSWYQQTPGQGLQFLFEYFSETQRNKGNFPGRFSGRQFSNSRSEMNVSTLELGDSALYLCASSLTTGWGETQYFGPGTRLLVL.

The CDR3 here is CSARVPLGQVYNSPLHF. The CDR3 DNA is TGCAGTGCTAGAGTGCCCCTAGGACAGGTGTACAATTCACCCCTCCACTTT. The rearrangement joins TRBV20-1 to TRBJ1-6, with 7 bases fitting TRBD1. The germline V gene encodes CDR1 DFQATT and CDR2 SNEGSKA (reference sequence). The CDR3 contains 17 residues. The V segment lost 1 base and the J segment 7 bases; nucleotides outside the gene matches: 13.

The J gene is TRBJ1-3, the V gene TRBV6-2 or TRBV6-3, with a possible D match to TRBD1 (5 bases). From germline, CDR1 is MNHEY and CDR2 SVGEGT. Trimming took off 5 bases at V and 0 bases at J, with 11 bases between the two ends. CDR3 length: 15 residues. CDR3 residues: CASSRTGNSGNTIYF. CDR3 in DNA: TGTGCCAGCAGTCGAACAGGAAACTCTGGAAACACCATATATTTT.

The chain employs TRBV10-3 and TRBJ2-3; possible D gene TRBD1, 6 bases. Germline lookup yields CDR1 ENHRY and CDR2 SYGVKD. V dropped 6 bases and J dropped 4 bases, with 11 bases sitting between them. This CDR3 has 13 amino acids. The CDR3 coding sequence is TGTGCCATCAGCCCAGGGGCCGCAGATACGCAGTATTTT. Amino acid sequence: CAISPGAADTQYF.

The chain recombines TRBV27 with TRBJ1-6, with 8 bases lining up with TRBD1. The CDR3 spans 15 residues. Per the germline V gene, CDR1 is MNHEY and CDR2 is SMNVEV (reference sequence). V dropped 5 bases and J dropped 13; count of bases not matched to a gene: 13. CDR3 sequence: CASSRARIRGQPLHF. The CDR3 DNA reads TGTGCCAGCAGTAGGGCCCGAATCAGGGGGCAGCCCCTCCACTTT.

The chain combines TRBV2 with TRBJ1-2, with TRBD1 matching over 9 bases. The germline V gene encodes CDR1 SNHLY and CDR2 FYNNEI. The CDR3 contains 13 residues. V lost 5 bases, J lost 8 bases, and 6 bases stayed unmatched. Here the CDR3 DNA reads TGTGCCAGCAGTCGACAGGGGGTGGGAGGCTACACCTTC. Translation: CASSRQGVGGYTF.

This clonotype was counted only a few times. The chain employs TRBV6-2 or TRBV6-3 and TRBJ1-3; D not resolved. There are 15 residues in the CDR3. Germline V CDR1 and CDR2: MNHEY, SVGEGT. Between the trimmed V and J ends, which lost 2 bases and 2 bases, there was a span of 10 bases. This CDR3 reads CASSYPKAAGNTIYF. The DNA for the CDR3 is TGTGCCAGCAGTTACCCAAAGGCGGCTGGAAACACCATATATTTT.